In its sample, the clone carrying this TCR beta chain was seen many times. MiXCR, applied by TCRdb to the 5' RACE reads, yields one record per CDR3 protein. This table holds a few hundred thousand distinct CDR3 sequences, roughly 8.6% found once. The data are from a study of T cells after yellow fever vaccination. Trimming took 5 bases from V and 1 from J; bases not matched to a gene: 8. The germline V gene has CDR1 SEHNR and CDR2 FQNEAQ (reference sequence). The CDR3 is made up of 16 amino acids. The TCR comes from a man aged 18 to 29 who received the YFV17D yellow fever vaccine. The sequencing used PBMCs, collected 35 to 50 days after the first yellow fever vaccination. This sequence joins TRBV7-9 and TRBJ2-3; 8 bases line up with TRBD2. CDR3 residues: CASSVDLAGRTDTQYF. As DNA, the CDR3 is TGTGCCAGCAGCGTAGACTTAGCGGGGCGCACAGATACGCAGTATTTT.